The 7 T cell receptor beta chains in this list originate from one sample, sequenced in a study of T cell responses to AZD1222 COVID-19 vaccine. The assay was immunoSEQ multiplex PCR, and TCRdb's table has in-frame clones only and misses some. This sample has more than 95,000 clones; 80% to 90% occur once, and the top ten carry more than 6.5%. Specimen: peripheral blood, collected on day 0 of AZD1222 vaccination. Receptors originate from an adult in good health.

The V and J genes are TRBV12-3 or TRBV12-4 and TRBJ1-1; no definite D call. The CDR3 runs 11 residues. Trimming cost V 2 bases and J 11 bases, with 9 bases left between them. CDR3 region: CASSLRLPAFF. The CDR3 nucleotides read TGTGCCAGCAGTTTAAGGTTGCCGGCTTTCTTT.

The chain links TRBV28 to TRBJ1-1; no clear D gene. V was shortened by 5 bases and J by 1 base, with 11 bases between the two germline ends. The CDR3 extends over 14 amino acids. Germline V gene sequence: CDR1 MDHEN, CDR2 SYDVKM. Written as DNA, the CDR3 is TGTGCCAGCAGTATTGGGAGACGGAACACTGAAGCTTTCTTT. Encoded protein: CASSIGRRNTEAFF.

There are a few counts of this clone. The genes are TRBV12-5 and TRBJ2-1; TRBD2 agrees at 11 bases. CDR3 length: 16 residues. In germline, CDR1 is LGHNT, CDR2 FRNRAP. Trimming cost V 2 bases and J 9 bases; bases outside gene matches: 9. The CDR3, as DNA: TGTGCTAGTGGTTTGACCCTAGCGGGAGGCCCAGCTGAGCAGTTCTTC. Residues: CASGLTLAGGPAEQFF. Looking up the rest from reference TRBV12-5 and TRBJ2-1 gives the full variable domain: DARVTQTPRHKVTEMGQEVTMRCQPILGHNTVFWYRQTMMQGLELLAYFRNRAPLDDSGMPKDRFSAEMPDATLATLKIQPSEPRDSAVYFCASGLTLAGGPAEQFFGPGTRLTVL.

The chain joins TRBV14 to TRBJ2-4; D unclear. The CDR3 totals 16 residues. V lost 0 bases to trimming and J lost 0 bases, with 9 bases between them. Germline lookup yields CDR1 SGHDN and CDR2 FVKESK. The CDR3 coding sequence is TGTGCCAGCAGCCAAGAAGGCAGGATAGCCAAAAACATTCAGTACTTC. Amino acid sequence: CASSQEGRIAKNIQYF.

There are a few counts of this clone. This chain connects TRBV25-1 to TRBJ1-1, with 7 bases aligning to TRBD1. V shed 8 bases and J 0 bases; nucleotides not matched to a gene: 3. Per germline, CDR1 MGHDK and CDR2 SYGVNS. The CDR3 extends over 13 amino acids. CDR3 amino acids: CASQGTVNTEAFF. CDR3 in DNA: TGTGCCAGCCAAGGGACAGTGAACACTGAAGCTTTCTTT.

The J gene is TRBJ2-3, the V gene TRBV9, with 13 bases aligning to TRBD2. The junction had 5 bases not matched to a gene; V was cut back by 3 bases and J by 4 bases. This CDR3 comprises 16 residues. From germline, CDR1 is SGDLS and CDR2 YYNGEE. Here the CDR3 DNA reads TGTGCCAGCAGCGAACTAGCGGGGGGGCACGCAGATACGCAGTATTTT. This translates into CASSELAGGHADTQYF.

The chain recombines TRBV6-1 with TRBJ1-2; 9 bases map to TRBD1. After removal of 0 bases from V and 4 bases from J, the junction contained 3 bases not matched to a gene. The CDR3 runs to 15 residues. Germline loops: CDR1 MNHNS, CDR2 SASEGT. The CDR3 sequence is CASSEARDRAYGYTF. CDR3 DNA: TGTGCCAGCAGTGAAGCGAGGGACAGGGCCTATGGCTACACCTTC.